This is a list of T cell receptor beta chains from one sample in a study of identical twins. MiXCR was run by TCRdb on the 5' RACE reads, yielding one entry per CDR3 protein. This table has 470,000 or so distinct CDR3 sequences, approximately 24% appearing once. These same data were also listed under a study on T cells expressing NK-cell markers.

What was sequenced was CD4+ T cells sorted from blood. The receptors shown here come from a young woman in good health. Each CDR3 is given with its conserved first and last residue. Fields, in order: D gene, clone size, V gene, J gene, CDR3 protein, CDR3 DNA. D genes are given only for firm matches. Rows give clone size only sometimes, using once, few, many, or a class for an expanded clone.

D gene: TRBD2
clone size: .
V gene: TRBV5-6
J gene: TRBJ2-5
CDR3 protein: CASSPGTSGGETQYF
CDR3 DNA: TGTGCCAGCAGCCCGGGAACTAGCGGGGGGGAGACCCAGTACTTC

D gene: .
clone size: few
V gene: TRBV24-1
J gene: TRBJ1-2
CDR3 protein: CATTQTLNYGYTF
CDR3 DNA: TGTGCCACCACCCAGACACTTAACTATGGCTACACCTTC

D gene: .
clone size: few
V gene: TRBV20-1
J gene: TRBJ2-1
CDR3 protein: CSALTGSSYNEQFF
CDR3 DNA: TGCAGTGCTCTAACCGGAAGCTCCTACAATGAGCAGTTCTTC

D gene: TRBD2
clone size: few
V gene: TRBV29-1
J gene: TRBJ2-1
CDR3 protein: CSVLLAGGRYNEQFF
CDR3 DNA: TGCAGCGTTCTGCTAGCGGGGGGGCGATACAATGAGCAGTTCTTC

D gene: .
clone size: .
V gene: TRBV20-1
J gene: TRBJ2-1
CDR3 protein: CSARAYNEQFF
CDR3 DNA: TGCAGTGCTAGAGCCTACAATGAGCAGTTCTTC

D gene: .
clone size: .
V gene: TRBV29-1
J gene: TRBJ1-1
CDR3 protein: CSVGDWNTEAFF
CDR3 DNA: TGCAGCGTGGGGGACTGGAACACTGAAGCTTTCTTT

D gene: TRBD2
clone size: .
V gene: TRBV5-1
J gene: TRBJ2-5
CDR3 protein: CASSLEGLVETQYF
CDR3 DNA: TGCGCCAGCAGCTTGGAGGGACTAGTTGAGACCCAGTACTTC

D gene: .
clone size: .
V gene: TRBV2
J gene: TRBJ1-2
CDR3 protein: CAGQDGGNYGYTF
CDR3 DNA: TGTGCCGGCCAAGACGGGGGTAACTATGGCTACACCTTC

D gene: TRBD1
clone size: .
V gene: TRBV6-5
J gene: TRBJ1-1
CDR3 protein: CASSWTGGAWRGMNTEAFF
CDR3 DNA: TGTGCCAGCAGTTGGACAGGGGGCGCGTGGAGAGGCATGAACACTGAAGCTTTCTTT

D gene: .
clone size: few
V gene: TRBV12-3/TRBV12-4
J gene: TRBJ1-2
CDR3 protein: CASTSNTNYGYTF
CDR3 DNA: TGTGCCAGCACATCCAACACAAACTATGGCTACACCTTC

D gene: .
clone size: .
V gene: TRBV7-8
J gene: TRBJ2-2
CDR3 protein: CASSSDRLTGELFF
CDR3 DNA: TGTGCCAGCAGCTCCGACAGGCTCACCGGGGAGCTGTTTTTT

D gene: TRBD1
clone size: few
V gene: TRBV7-2
J gene: TRBJ1-2
CDR3 protein: CASSLGQGGGGYTF
CDR3 DNA: TGTGCCAGCAGCCTAGGGCAGGGGGGGGGTGGCTACACCTTC

D gene: .
clone size: .
V gene: TRBV11-2
J gene: TRBJ1-1
CDR3 protein: CASSLRYGGTEAFF
CDR3 DNA: TGTGCCAGCAGCTTAAGGTACGGGGGCACTGAAGCTTTCTTT

D gene: .
clone size: .
V gene: TRBV9
J gene: TRBJ1-2
CDR3 protein: CASSVGLYDGYTF
CDR3 DNA: TGTGCCAGCAGCGTAGGCCTTTACGATGGCTACACCTTC

D gene: TRBD1
clone size: few
V gene: TRBV12-3/TRBV12-4
J gene: TRBJ2-2
CDR3 protein: CASSARQGAGELFF
CDR3 DNA: TGTGCCAGCAGTGCTCGACAGGGGGCCGGGGAGCTGTTTTTT

D gene: .
clone size: few
V gene: TRBV29-1
J gene: TRBJ1-1
CDR3 protein: CSVEDHESAFF
CDR3 DNA: TGCAGCGTTGAAGATCATGAATCGGCTTTCTTT

D gene: TRBD2
clone size: few
V gene: TRBV6-1
J gene: TRBJ2-1
CDR3 protein: CASSPGLAGGEEQFF
CDR3 DNA: TGTGCCAGCAGTCCTGGACTAGCGGGAGGCGAAGAGCAGTTCTTC

D gene: TRBD2
clone size: few
V gene: TRBV5-1
J gene: TRBJ2-3
CDR3 protein: CASSLRLLAGITDTQYF
CDR3 DNA: TGCGCCAGCAGCTTGAGGTTGCTAGCGGGGATCACAGATACGCAGTATTTT

D gene: .
clone size: .
V gene: TRBV20-1
J gene: TRBJ2-6
CDR3 protein: CSAGISGANVLTF
CDR3 DNA: TGCAGTGCGGGAATCTCTGGGGCCAACGTCCTGACTTTC

D gene: .
clone size: few
V gene: TRBV7-2
J gene: TRBJ2-5
CDR3 protein: CASSSSTGEGETQYF
CDR3 DNA: TGTGCCAGCAGCTCATCGACAGGGGAGGGAGAGACCCAGTACTTC

D gene: TRBD2
clone size: few
V gene: TRBV20-1
J gene: TRBJ2-1
CDR3 protein: CSARAGTSGRDEQFF
CDR3 DNA: TGCAGTGCTCGAGCTGGGACTAGCGGGAGAGATGAGCAGTTCTTC

D gene: .
clone size: many
V gene: TRBV12-3/TRBV12-4
J gene: TRBJ2-5
CDR3 protein: CASSLALRETQYF
CDR3 DNA: TGTGCCAGCAGTTTAGCGTTACGGGAGACCCAGTACTTC

D gene: TRBD2
clone size: .
V gene: TRBV20-1
J gene: TRBJ2-2
CDR3 protein: CSARAGGAVTGELFF
CDR3 DNA: TGCAGTGCTAGGGCGGGGGGGGCCGTCACCGGGGAGCTGTTTTTT

D gene: TRBD2
clone size: .
V gene: TRBV19
J gene: TRBJ2-7
CDR3 protein: CASSIGGAGDYEQYF
CDR3 DNA: TGTGCCAGTAGTATAGGTGGAGCGGGAGACTACGAGCAGTACTTC

D gene: .
clone size: .
V gene: TRBV6-1
J gene: TRBJ2-2
CDR3 protein: CASQRGGATGELFF
CDR3 DNA: TGTGCCAGTCAAAGGGGGGGCGCCACCGGGGAGCTGTTTTTT

D gene: TRBD1
clone size: few
V gene: TRBV18
J gene: TRBJ1-2
CDR3 protein: CASSPGGQNYGYTF
CDR3 DNA: TGTGCCAGCTCACCAGGGGGACAGAACTATGGCTACACCTTC

D gene: .
clone size: few
V gene: TRBV20-1
J gene: TRBJ2-7
CDR3 protein: CSARDDGPGEQYF
CDR3 DNA: TGCAGTGCTAGAGACGACGGACCGGGCGAGCAGTACTTC

D gene: .
clone size: once
V gene: TRBV20-1
J gene: TRBJ2-7
CDR3 protein: CSANRVYEQYF
CDR3 DNA: TGCAGTGCTAACAGGGTCTACGAGCAGTACTTC